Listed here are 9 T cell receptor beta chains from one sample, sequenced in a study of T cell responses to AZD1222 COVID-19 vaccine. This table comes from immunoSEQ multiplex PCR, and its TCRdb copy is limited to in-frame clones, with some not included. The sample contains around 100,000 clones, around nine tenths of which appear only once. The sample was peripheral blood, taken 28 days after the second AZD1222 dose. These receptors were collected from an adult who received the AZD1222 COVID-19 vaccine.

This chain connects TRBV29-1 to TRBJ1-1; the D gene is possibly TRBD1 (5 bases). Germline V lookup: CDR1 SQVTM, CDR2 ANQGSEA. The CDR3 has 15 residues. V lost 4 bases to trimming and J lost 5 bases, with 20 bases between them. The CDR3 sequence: CSVARYKAEGTEAFF. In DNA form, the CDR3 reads TGCAGCGTTGCGCGTTACAAAGCTGAGGGGACTGAAGCTTTCTTT.

Here the CDR3 reads CSASGGQGMNTEAFF. The CDR3, as DNA: TGCAGTGCTAGTGGGGGACAGGGGATGAACACTGAAGCTTTCTTT. The chain couples TRBV20-1 to TRBJ1-1, with 10 bases lining up with TRBD1. CDR3 size: 15 residues. Germline V lookup: CDR1 DFQATT, CDR2 SNEGSKA (reference sequence). V was clipped by 3 bases and J by 0 bases; unmatched bases: 4.

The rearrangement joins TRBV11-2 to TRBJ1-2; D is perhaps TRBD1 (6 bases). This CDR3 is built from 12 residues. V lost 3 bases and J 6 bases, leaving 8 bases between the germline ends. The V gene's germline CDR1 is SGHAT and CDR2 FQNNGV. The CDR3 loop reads CASSFNRDGYTF. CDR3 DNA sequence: TGTGCCAGCAGCTTCAACAGGGATGGCTACACCTTC.

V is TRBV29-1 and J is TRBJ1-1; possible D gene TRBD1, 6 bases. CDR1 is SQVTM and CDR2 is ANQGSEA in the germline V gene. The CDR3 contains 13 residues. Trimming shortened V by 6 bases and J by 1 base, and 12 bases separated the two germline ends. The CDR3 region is CSVVGQTNTEAFF. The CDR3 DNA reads TGCAGCGTCGTAGGACAGACGAACACTGAAGCTTTCTTT.

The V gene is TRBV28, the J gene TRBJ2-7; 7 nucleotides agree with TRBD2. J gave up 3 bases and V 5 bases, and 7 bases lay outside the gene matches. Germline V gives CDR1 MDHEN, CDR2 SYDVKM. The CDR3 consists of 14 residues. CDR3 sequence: CASSLSSGLYEQYF. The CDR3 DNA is TGTGCCAGCAGTCTCTCTAGCGGCCTCTACGAGCAGTACTTC.

The CDR3 protein is CASSLVGLNSDTQYF. The CDR3 DNA follows: TGCGCCAGCAGCTTGGTCGGACTGAACTCAGATACGCAGTATTTT. The chain recombines TRBV5-1 with TRBJ2-3, with TRBD2 as a possible D gene (5 bases). Trimming shortened V by 0 bases and J by 4 bases, and 12 bases separated the two germline ends. CDR1 is SGHRS, CDR2 YFSETQ, per germline. CDR3 length equals 15 residues.

CDR3 DNA: TGTGCCAGCAGTTACGGGGGGTATGAGACCCAGTACTTC. This gives the protein CASSYGGYETQYF. V and J are TRBV6-2 or TRBV6-3 and TRBJ2-5, with D perhaps matching TRBD2 (6 bases). Germline loops: CDR1 MNHEY, CDR2 SVGEGT. The CDR3 is 13 amino acids. V lost 2 bases, J lost 5 bases, and 9 bases lay in between.

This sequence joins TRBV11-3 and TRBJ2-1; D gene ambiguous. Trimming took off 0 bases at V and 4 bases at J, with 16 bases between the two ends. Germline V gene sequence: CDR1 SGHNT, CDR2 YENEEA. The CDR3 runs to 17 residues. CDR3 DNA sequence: TGTGCCAGCAGCTTAGATCCGCCTACCCGACCTTACAATGAGCAGTTCTTC. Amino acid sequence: CASSLDPPTRPYNEQFF. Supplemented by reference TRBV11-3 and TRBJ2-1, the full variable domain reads EAGVVQSPRYKIIEKKQPVAFWCNPISGHNTLYWYLQNLGQGPELLIRYENEEAVDDSQLPKDRFSAERLKGVDSTLKIQPAELGDSAVYLCASSLDPPTRPYNEQFFGPGTRLTVL.

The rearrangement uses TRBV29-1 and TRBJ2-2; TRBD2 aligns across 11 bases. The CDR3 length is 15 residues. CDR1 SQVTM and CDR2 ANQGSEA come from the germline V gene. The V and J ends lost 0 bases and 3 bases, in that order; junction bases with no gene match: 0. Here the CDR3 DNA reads TGCAGCGTTGAAGATAGCGGGAGGGACACCGGGGAGCTGTTTTTT. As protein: CSVEDSGRDTGELFF.